The rows below give T cell receptor beta chains drawn from one sample of a study of spatial heterogeneity in lung cancer. From the 5' RACE reads, TCRdb called clonotypes with MiXCR, one entry per CDR3 protein. Here the sample spans 60,000 to 65,000 distinct CDR3 sequences, 8.4% being singletons. This sample comprised PBMCs, obtained at surgery. Receptors originate from a female donor with early-stage non-small cell lung cancer. Each CDR3 is given with its conserved first and last residue. The D gene is left open where the match is weak. Only part of the rows carry a size: once, few, many, or a class if the clone is expanded.

j_call v_call d_call clone_size cdr3_nt cdr3_aa
TRBJ2-5 TRBV27 - many TGTGCCAGCAGCCGCGTCTTAGAGACAGAAGAGACCCAGTACTTC CASSRVLETEETQYF
TRBJ1-5 TRBV12-3/TRBV12-4 TRBD1 - TGTGCCAGCAGTCATGGGACAGTTAGCAATCAGCCCCAGCATTTT CASSHGTVSNQPQHF
TRBJ1-1 TRBV10-3 - many TGTGCCATCAGGGGTGCGCCGAGCACTGAAGCTTTCTTT CAIRGAPSTEAFF
TRBJ1-4 TRBV3-1 - few TGTGCCAGCAGCCAAGATAGCGAGAGGGAAAAACTGTTTTTT CASSQDSEREKLFF
TRBJ1-6 TRBV5-1 - few TGCGCCAGCAGCTTGGGGGCCGAATGGGGTAATTCACCCCTCCACTTT CASSLGAEWGNSPLHF
TRBJ1-6 TRBV7-3 - many TGTGCCAGCAGCCGACAGTCTTATAATTCACCCCTCCACTTT CASSRQSYNSPLHF
TRBJ2-2 TRBV19 - few TGTGCCAGTAGTTTTAGCGGAGGCAACACCGGGGAGCTGTTTTTT CASSFSGGNTGELFF
TRBJ2-4 TRBV4-2 TRBD1 once TGTGCCAGCAGCCAAGTGGGTGGACAGGGGGTAGCCAAAAACATTCAGTACTTC CASSQVGGQGVAKNIQYF
TRBJ2-1 TRBV5-5 TRBD1 many TGTGCCAGCAGCTTTAGGGGACAGAGTAACAATGAGCAGTTCTTC CASSFRGQSNNEQFF
TRBJ1-1 TRBV5-1 TRBD1 many TGCGCCAGCAGCCTGACAGGGCGTGGCACTGAAGCTTTCTTT CASSLTGRGTEAFF
TRBJ1-1 TRBV7-9 - - TGTGCCAGCACCCTCAGCGATGAAGCTTTCTTT CASTLSDEAFF
TRBJ2-3 TRBV20-1 TRBD1 - TGCAGTGCTATCGACAGGGTGGGAACAGATACGCAGTATTTT CSAIDRVGTDTQYF
TRBJ2-1 TRBV20-1 TRBD1 few TGCAGTGCTCACGACAGGGGTGCCTACAATGAGCAGTTCTTC CSAHDRGAYNEQFF
TRBJ1-1 TRBV11-1 TRBD1 many TGTGCCAGCAGCCCCCAGACAGGGGGCGGTGAAGCTTTCTTT CASSPQTGGGEAFF
TRBJ1-5 TRBV29-1 TRBD1 many TGCAGCGTTGAGACAGGGGGCGGGCAGCCCCAGCATTTT CSVETGGGQPQHF
TRBJ2-1 TRBV12-3/TRBV12-4 TRBD2 few TGTGCCAGCAGGGAACTAGCGGGGGTAGAGCAGTTCTTC CASRELAGVEQFF
TRBJ2-5 TRBV7-9 TRBD1 medium-sized TGTGCCAGCAGCTTAGGCCTGACAGGGGGAGAGACCCAGTACTTC CASSLGLTGGETQYF
TRBJ2-2 TRBV20-1 TRBD2 few TGCAGTGCCAAGGGGAGGGGTAGCACCGGGGAGCTGTTTTTT CSAKGRGSTGELFF
TRBJ2-2 TRBV7-2 - many TGTGCCAGCAGCTTAGCGCGCAGCGGGCTGAACACCGGGGAGCTGTTTTTT CASSLARSGLNTGELFF
TRBJ2-5 TRBV14 - many TGTGCCAGCAGCCAAGAGGGTGAGATAGGGGGAATCCAAGAGACCCAGTACTTC CASSQEGEIGGIQETQYF
TRBJ2-1 TRBV29-1 TRBD2 few TGCAGCGTTGAATTCGGGACTAGCGAGAACAATGAGCAGTTCTTC CSVEFGTSENNEQFF
TRBJ2-1 TRBV4-1 - - TGCGCCAGCAGCCCCCAGGTGTACAATGAGCAGCTCTTC CASSPQVYNEQLF
TRBJ1-2 TRBV5-1 - - TGCGCCAGCAGCTTGGACAGCATGTATGGCTACACCTTC CASSLDSMYGYTF
TRBJ1-1 TRBV3-1 - many TGTGCCAGCAGCCAAGGATCTATAGTCGTTGAAGCTTTCTTT CASSQGSIVVEAFF
TRBJ1-1 TRBV6-5 TRBD1 many TGTGCCAGCAGTCGCGGGACAGGGGGCACTGAAGCTTTCTTT CASSRGTGGTEAFF
TRBJ1-2 TRBV28 - - TGTGCCAGCAGCATCCAGGACAGCTATGGCTACACCTTC CASSIQDSYGYTF
TRBJ1-2 TRBV7-2 - many TGTGCCAGCAGCTCACGGGCAGGAGAGTATGGCTACACCTTC CASSSRAGEYGYTF
TRBJ2-3 TRBV5-1 TRBD2 - TGCGCCAGCAGCCCGGGAACTAGCGGAGGTGCCACAGATACGCAGTATTTT CASSPGTSGGATDTQYF
TRBJ1-1 TRBV10-3 - many TGTGCCATCAGTGGGGGCAGCCGACCTATGAACACTGAAGCTTTCTTT CAISGGSRPMNTEAFF
TRBJ2-6 TRBV5-1 - few TGCGCCAGCAGCTTGACAACCTCTGGGGCCAACGTCCTGACTTTC CASSLTTSGANVLTF
TRBJ1-1 TRBV6-5 - - TGTGCCAGCGGTTCCGGGACACGCTTGAACACTGAAGCTTTCTTT CASGSGTRLNTEAFF
TRBJ2-7 TRBV12-3/TRBV12-4 - many TGTGCCAGCAGTTTAAGGGGGAGAAAGTACTTC CASSLRGRKYF
TRBJ2-1 TRBV18 - - TGTGCCAGCTCACCACAGGGTCCCCTTTACAATGAGCAGTTCTTC CASSPQGPLYNEQFF
TRBJ2-4 TRBV20-1 TRBD1 few TGCAGTGCCACCTCGGGACAGGGAGTAAACATTCAGTACTTC CSATSGQGVNIQYF
TRBJ2-2 TRBV28 - - TGTGCCAGCAGTTTCGAGGGGTTAACCGGGGAGCTGTTTTTT CASSFEGLTGELFF
TRBJ1-1 TRBV29-1 TRBD1 many TGCAGCGTCTACACCGACAGGGCGTATTGGGCTTTCTTT CSVYTDRAYWAFF
TRBJ2-7 TRBV28 TRBD2 many TGTGCCAGCAGTTTGGCCAGCGGGGGCTACTCCTACGAGCAGTACTTC CASSLASGGYSYEQYF
TRBJ2-1 TRBV5-5 TRBD2 few TGTGCCAGCAGCTTGGACGGGAGGGCCGTAAATGAGCAGTTCTTC CASSLDGRAVNEQFF
TRBJ1-5 TRBV12-2 - - TGTGCAAGTCGCTTTATGGGACAAAGACAGCCCCAGCATTTT CASRFMGQRQPQHF
TRBJ1-1 TRBV27 - many TGTGCCAGCAGTTTGGAGGGCGCTGTCACTGAAGCTTTCTTT CASSLEGAVTEAFF
TRBJ1-6 TRBV5-6 TRBD1 - TGTGCCAGCAGCTTACAGGGGCCCCAGGCTAATTCACCCCTCCACTTT CASSLQGPQANSPLHF
TRBJ1-6 TRBV10-1 - - TGCGCCAGCAGTGGGCAGGTGGATTCACCCCTCCACTTT CASSGQVDSPLHF
TRBJ2-1 TRBV28 TRBD2 few TGTGCCAGCAGTTTATCCGGACTAGTTTTATACAATGAGCAGTTCTTC CASSLSGLVLYNEQFF
TRBJ1-5 TRBV6-2/TRBV6-3 TRBD1 - TGTGCCAGCAGCAGGACCCCGGGACAGGCGCCCCAGCATTTT CASSRTPGQAPQHF
TRBJ1-3 TRBV5-1 TRBD1 - TGCGCCAGCAGCTTCCGGGACAGCACCTCTGGAAACACCATATATTTT CASSFRDSTSGNTIYF
TRBJ1-2 TRBV7-9 - few TGTGCCAGCAGCTTAGAAGGGACTCAAGGGCGGAATGGCTACACCTTC CASSLEGTQGRNGYTF
TRBJ2-1 TRBV5-1 TRBD2 - TGCGCCAGCAGCTTGGAGCTAGCGGGGTCTTACGAGCAGTTCTTC CASSLELAGSYEQFF
TRBJ2-5 TRBV20-1 - - TGCAGTGCTAGTCATGGCCCCCTAGCCGGGGGAGAGACCCAGTACTTC CSASHGPLAGGETQYF
TRBJ1-1 TRBV5-1 TRBD1 few TGCGCCAGCAGCACCTCTCGGGACAGCGAAGCTTTCTTT CASSTSRDSEAFF
TRBJ1-4 TRBV20-1 TRBD1 few TGCAGTGCAACAGGGGGCGCGGGAGAAAAACTGTTTTTT CSATGGAGEKLFF
TRBJ2-3 TRBV20-1 - - TGCAGTGTTCAGGGGGGCCCCACAGATACGCAGTATTTT CSVQGGPTDTQYF
TRBJ1-1 TRBV12-5 - many TGTGCTAGTGGTTTGGTGCTGGGACGGACGAACACTGAAGCTTTCTTT CASGLVLGRTNTEAFF
TRBJ2-5 TRBV27 - - TGTGCCAGCAGTTTAGTGGGGACGGAGATTCAAGAGACCCAGTACTTC CASSLVGTEIQETQYF
TRBJ2-2 TRBV20-1 - - TGCAGTGCTTCCCGACAGTCCCTCGGGGAGCTGTTTTTT CSASRQSLGELFF
TRBJ2-1 TRBV3-1 TRBD2 - TGTGCCAGCAGCCAACGAGGGAGCGGGGACAATGAGCAGTTCTTC CASSQRGSGDNEQFF